Each of the 16 T cell receptor beta chains below was sequenced from the same sample in a study of blood T cells in healthy people across ages. Sample-barcoded 5' priming and a J-beta primer mix drove a second PCR of about 6 to 12 cycles. A single record per CDR3 protein comes from TCRdb applying MiXCR to the 5' RACE reads. The sample holds 1.5 million or so distinct CDR3 sequences, 35% to 45% seen once. Material for sequencing was blood. The receptors originated from a woman aged 18 to 35 in good health.

The rearrangement links TRBV11-3 to TRBJ2-3; 7 bases are a match to TRBD1. The CDR3 consists of 16 residues. Germline V gene sequence: CDR1 SGHNT, CDR2 YENEEA. The junction had 12 bases not matched to a gene; V was cut back by 4 bases and J by 5 bases. The CDR3 DNA follows: TGTGCCAGCAGCTCCCGCAACAGACAGGGAGAAGATACGCAGTATTTT. Protein product: CASSSRNRQGEDTQYF.

This clonotype was picked up a small number of times. The chain carries TRBV7-8 and TRBJ2-1; 8 bases are a match to TRBD2. V was clipped by 5 bases and J by 2 bases; unmatched bases: 26. This CDR3 has 22 amino acids. CDR1 is SGHVS and CDR2 is FQNEAQ in the germline V gene. The CDR3 here is CASSNRGRGRSAGQLTYNEQFF. DNA for the CDR3: TGTGCCAGCAGCAATAGAGGTCGCGGGAGGTCCGCTGGGCAATTGACCTACAATGAGCAGTTCTTC.

V gene TRBV5-1 combines with J gene TRBJ2-3; the D gene is possibly TRBD1 (5 bases). Germline assignment: CDR1 SGHRS and CDR2 YFSETQ. This CDR3 region has 14 residues. V lost 7 bases, J lost 4 bases, and 16 bases lay in between. This CDR3 is CASGVRGSADTQYF. CDR3 DNA: TGCGCCAGCGGTGTAAGGGGAAGCGCAGATACGCAGTATTTT.

The chain links TRBV13 to TRBJ2-1, with 11 nucleotides matching TRBD2. V shed 5 bases, J shed 10 bases, and the junction held 7 bases outside the gene matches. Germline assignment: CDR1 PRHDT and CDR2 FYEKMQ (reference sequence). This CDR3 is built from 14 residues. CDR3 in DNA: TGTGCCAGCAGCCCAATACGACTAGCGGGGGAGCAGTTCTTC. Its protein product is CASSPIRLAGEQFF.

The J gene is TRBJ1-2, the V gene TRBV18, with a tentative D call TRBD1 (5 bases). Trimming pared 2 bases from V and 0 bases from J, leaving 16 bases between. The CDR3 is 17 residues long. The germline CDR1 and CDR2 sequences are KGHSH and LQKENI. The CDR3 DNA is TGTGCCAGCTCACCAGAGGACATCCTAAATCCTAACTATGGCTACACCTTC. It encodes CASSPEDILNPNYGYTF.

The V gene is TRBV7-2, the J gene TRBJ2-7; D call uncertain. This CDR3 has 14 amino acids. Trimming pared 5 bases from V and 4 bases from J, leaving 15 bases between. Germline lookup yields CDR1 SGHTA and CDR2 FQGNSA. CDR3 sequence reads: CASSPGYLGYEQYF. CDR3 coding DNA: TGTGCCAGCAGCCCTGGGTATTTAGGTTACGAGCAGTACTTC.

This clonotype has more than one count but fewer than ten. J is TRBJ1-1 and V is TRBV29-1; D remains unclear. The CDR3 covers 13 residues. Germline CDR1 reads SQVTM; CDR2 reads ANQGSEA. V was cut by 5 bases and J by 0 bases, with 10 bases left in between. This CDR3 is CSVSQVMNTEAFF. The CDR3 DNA reads as TGCAGCGTTTCGCAGGTCATGAACACTGAAGCTTTCTTT.

In the case of this clonotype: Germline and junction disagree at one end, which may indicate a read error. The chain employs TRBV11-2 and TRBJ2-1, with D perhaps TRBD1 (9 bases). CDR1 and CDR2 (germline): SGHAT, FQNNGV. CDR3 length: 19 amino acids. This chain's CDR3 is CASSVGTGFGTSSTNGQFF. CDR3 bases: TGTGCCAGCAGCGTGGGGACAGGGTTTGGGACTAGTTCGACCAATGGGCAGTTCTTC. Filled out from reference TRBV11-2 and TRBJ2-1, the complete variable domain reads EAGVAQSPRYKIIEKRQSVAFWCNPISGHATLYWYQQILGQGPKLLIQFQNNGVVDDSQLPKDRFSAERLKGVDSTLKIQPAKLEDSAVYLCASSVGTGFGTSSTNGQFFGPGTRLTVL.

V is TRBV20-1 and J is TRBJ1-1; D is ambiguous. Germline V gene sequence: CDR1 DFQATT, CDR2 SNEGSKA (reference sequence). The CDR3 extends over 11 amino acids. CDR3 in amino acids: CTSERSTEAFF. In nucleotides, the CDR3 is TGCACCTCGGAGAGGAGCACTGAAGCTTTCTTT.

V is TRBV4-2 and J is TRBJ2-6; D gene ambiguous. The CDR3 extends over 16 amino acids. Germline values: CDR1 LGHNA, CDR2 YNFKEQ. V was cut by 1 base and J by 1 base, with 8 bases left in between. CDR3 coding DNA: TGTGCCAGCAGCCAAGCATTGACTTCTGGGGCCAACGTCCTGACTTTC. Translation gives CASSQALTSGANVLTF.

The chain joins TRBV15 to TRBJ2-1, with D possibly matching TRBD1 (5 bases). The length of the CDR3 is 14 residues. Germline V CDR1 and CDR2: LNHNV, YYDKDF (reference sequence). Trimming took off 5 bases at V and 3 bases at J, with 11 bases between the two ends. The CDR3 here is CATSLQVIYNEQFF. CDR3 in DNA: TGTGCCACCAGCCTACAGGTGATCTACAATGAGCAGTTCTTC.

The chain couples TRBV4-1 to TRBJ2-7, with no clear D. The DNA end is a closer match to TRBJ2-5, so the J assignment may be wrong. This CDR3 is 14 amino acids long. CDR1 and CDR2 (germline): MGHRA, YSYEKL. The CDR3 is CASSQPIVDGTQYF. CDR3 nucleotides: TGCGCCAGCAGCCAACCGATCGTCGATGGGACCCAGTACTTC.

The chain combines TRBV7-3 with TRBJ1-5; D gene unclear. Germline loops: CDR1 SGHTA, CDR2 FQGTGA. V shed 5 bases and J shed 5 bases, with 16 bases lying between them. The CDR3 runs 15 residues. The CDR3 DNA reads as TGTGCCAGCAGCCCCGAAAAGGGCGGTCATCAGCCCCAGCATTTT. Translation: CASSPEKGGHQPQHF.

This rearrangement joins TRBV5-5 to TRBJ1-1, with D possibly TRBD1 on 5 matching bases. The CDR3 has 14 residues. Germline CDR1 SGHKS, CDR2 YYEKEE (reference sequence). V was clipped by 2 bases and J by 0 bases, with 8 bases between them. The DNA of the CDR3 is TGTGCCAGCAGCTTCGACAGTATGAACACTGAAGCTTTCTTT. Protein sequence: CASSFDSMNTEAFF.

In this sample, this clonotype turned up a few times. V is TRBV24-1 and J is TRBJ1-1; no firm D call. Germline CDR1 and CDR2: KGHDR and SFDVKD. V was clipped by 0 bases and J by 2 bases, with 9 bases between them. The CDR3 runs to 15 residues. The CDR3 DNA reads TGTGCCACCAGTGATTTGGCGACGGTCAACACTGAAGCTTTCTTT. It specifies CATSDLATVNTEAFF.

This chain links TRBV10-3 with TRBJ2-1; 7 bases agree with TRBD2. Gene TRBJ2-7 matches the end of the DNA better, so the J call may be wrong. Germline V gene lookup returns CDR1 ENHRY and CDR2 SYGVKD. The CDR3 totals 15 residues. The CDR3 coding sequence is TGTGCCATACTCAGGGACGGGAGGTCCTACAATGAGCAGTACTTC. Translation: CAILRDGRSYNEQYF.